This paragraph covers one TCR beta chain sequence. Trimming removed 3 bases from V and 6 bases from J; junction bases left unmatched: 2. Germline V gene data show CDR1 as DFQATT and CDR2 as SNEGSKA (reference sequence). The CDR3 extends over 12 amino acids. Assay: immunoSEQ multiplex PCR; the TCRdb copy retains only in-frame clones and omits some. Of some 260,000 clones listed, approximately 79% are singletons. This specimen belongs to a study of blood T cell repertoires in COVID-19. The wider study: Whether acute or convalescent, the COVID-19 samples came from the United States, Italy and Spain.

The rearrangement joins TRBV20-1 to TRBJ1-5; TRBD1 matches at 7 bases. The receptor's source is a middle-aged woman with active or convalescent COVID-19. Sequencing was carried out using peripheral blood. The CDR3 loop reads CSASEGAQPQHF. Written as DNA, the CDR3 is TGCAGTGCTAGTGAGGGGGCTCAGCCCCAGCATTTT.